The table lists the clone carrying this T cell receptor beta chain with many counts. This specimen belongs to a study of T cells in Graves' hyperthyroidism and ophthalmopathy. Lactation, pregnancy, other autoimmune disease or uncontrolled infection excluded patients. This blood was taken when hyperthyroidism was first diagnosed, before any ophthalmopathy symptoms existed. Source material for PBMCs was about 10 ml fresh peripheral blood. Regions amplified from RNA transcripts were the TCR beta CDR3 regions. The TCR CDR3 was amplified in a first-round RT-PCR using the HTBI primer set. TCRdb analysed the multiplex PCR reads with MiXCR anew, one entry per CDR3 protein. The sample carries 650,000 to 850,000 distinct CDR3 sequences, about 17% recorded once. V lost 5 bases and J lost 5; bases outside the gene matches: 10. Germline loops: CDR1 SGHAT, CDR2 FQNNGV. The CDR3 has 16 amino acids.

This clonotype originated in a woman aged 45-65 years with Graves' hyperthyroidism that later progressed to Graves' ophthalmopathy. The chain couples TRBV11-2 to TRBJ2-7, with 12 nucleotides matching TRBD2. Sequencing was carried out using blood. The CDR3 loop is CASSHSRTSGADEQYF. In DNA, the CDR3 is TGTGCCAGCAGCCATTCTAGGACTAGCGGGGCGGACGAGCAGTACTTC.